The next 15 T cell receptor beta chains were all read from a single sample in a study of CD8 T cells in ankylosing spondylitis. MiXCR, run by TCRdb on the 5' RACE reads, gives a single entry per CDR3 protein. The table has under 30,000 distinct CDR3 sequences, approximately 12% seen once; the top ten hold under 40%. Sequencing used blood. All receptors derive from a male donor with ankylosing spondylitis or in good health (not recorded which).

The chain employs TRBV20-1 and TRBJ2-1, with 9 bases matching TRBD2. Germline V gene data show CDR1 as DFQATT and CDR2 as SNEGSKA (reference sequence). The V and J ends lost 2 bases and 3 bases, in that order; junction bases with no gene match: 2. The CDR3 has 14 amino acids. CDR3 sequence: CSARLAGFYNEQFF. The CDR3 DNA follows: TGCAGTGCTAGACTAGCGGGATTCTACAATGAGCAGTTCTTC.

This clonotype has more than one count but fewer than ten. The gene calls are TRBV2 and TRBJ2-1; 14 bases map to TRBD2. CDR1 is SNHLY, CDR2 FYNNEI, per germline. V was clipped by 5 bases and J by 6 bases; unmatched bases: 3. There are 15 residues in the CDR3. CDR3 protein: CASSSGTSGSNEQFF. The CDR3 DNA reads TGTGCCAGCAGTTCCGGGACTAGCGGGAGCAATGAGCAGTTCTTC.

The CDR3 region has the DNA TGTGCCAGCAGTTATTGGAGGGGAGGCTACGAGCAGTACTTC. Translated, it gives CASSYWRGGYEQYF. This rearrangement joins TRBV6-2 or TRBV6-3 to TRBJ2-7, with D possibly matching TRBD2 (6 bases). Looked up from germline, CDR1 is MNHEY and CDR2 is SVGEGT. The CDR3 totals 14 residues. Between the trimmed V and J ends, which lost 3 bases and 3 bases, there was a span of 12 bases.

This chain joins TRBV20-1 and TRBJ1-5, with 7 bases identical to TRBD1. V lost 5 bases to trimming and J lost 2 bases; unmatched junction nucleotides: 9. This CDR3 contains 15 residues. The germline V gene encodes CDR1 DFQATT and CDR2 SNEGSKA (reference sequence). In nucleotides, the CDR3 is TGCAGTGCTGATACAGGGGTTGGCGGCAATCAGCCCCAGCATTTT. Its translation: CSADTGVGGNQPQHF.

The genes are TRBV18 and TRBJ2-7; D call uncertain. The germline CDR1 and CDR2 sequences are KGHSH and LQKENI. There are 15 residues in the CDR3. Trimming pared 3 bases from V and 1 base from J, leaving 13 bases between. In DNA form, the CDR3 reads TGTGCCAGCTCACCGGGTTCCCTTATTTCCTACGAGCAGTACTTC. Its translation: CASSPGSLISYEQYF.

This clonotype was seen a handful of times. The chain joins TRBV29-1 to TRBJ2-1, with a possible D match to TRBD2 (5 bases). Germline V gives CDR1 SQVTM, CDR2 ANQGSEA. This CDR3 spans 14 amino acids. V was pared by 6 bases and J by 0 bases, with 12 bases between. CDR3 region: CSVSAEISYNEQFF. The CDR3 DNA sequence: TGCAGCGTATCAGCGGAGATCTCCTACAATGAGCAGTTCTTC.

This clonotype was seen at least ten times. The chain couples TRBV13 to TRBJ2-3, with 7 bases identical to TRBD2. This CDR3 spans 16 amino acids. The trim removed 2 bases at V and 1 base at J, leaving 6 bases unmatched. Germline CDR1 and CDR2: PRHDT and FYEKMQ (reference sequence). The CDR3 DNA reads TGTGCCAGCAGCTTACGGGCGGGAGTCGGCACAGATACGCAGTATTTT. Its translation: CASSLRAGVGTDTQYF. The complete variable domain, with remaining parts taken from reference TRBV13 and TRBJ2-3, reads AAGVIQSPRHLIKEKRETATLKCYPIPRHDTVYWYQQGPGQDPQFLISFYEKMQSDKGSIPDRFSAQQFSDYHSELNMSSLELGDSALYFCASSLRAGVGTDTQYFGPGTRLTVL.

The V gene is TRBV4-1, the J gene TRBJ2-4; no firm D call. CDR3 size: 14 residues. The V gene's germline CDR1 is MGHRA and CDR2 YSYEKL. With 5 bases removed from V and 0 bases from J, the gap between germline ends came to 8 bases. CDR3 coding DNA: TGCGCCAGCAGCTACGTACTAGCCAAAAACATTCAGTACTTC. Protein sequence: CASSYVLAKNIQYF.

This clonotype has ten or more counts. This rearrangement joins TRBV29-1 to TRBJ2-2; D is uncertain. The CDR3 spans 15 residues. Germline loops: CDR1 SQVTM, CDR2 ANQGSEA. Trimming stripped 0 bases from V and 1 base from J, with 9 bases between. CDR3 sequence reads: CSVEDLGQNTGELFF. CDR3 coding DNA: TGCAGCGTTGAAGATCTCGGCCAGAACACCGGGGAGCTGTTTTTT.

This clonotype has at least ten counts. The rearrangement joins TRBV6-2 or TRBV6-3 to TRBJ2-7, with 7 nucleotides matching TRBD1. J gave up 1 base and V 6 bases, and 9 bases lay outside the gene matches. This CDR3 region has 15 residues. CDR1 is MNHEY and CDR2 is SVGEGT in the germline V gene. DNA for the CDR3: TGTGCCAGCAGATTGGGTCGACAGGGATCCTACGAGCAGTACTTC. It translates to CASRLGRQGSYEQYF.

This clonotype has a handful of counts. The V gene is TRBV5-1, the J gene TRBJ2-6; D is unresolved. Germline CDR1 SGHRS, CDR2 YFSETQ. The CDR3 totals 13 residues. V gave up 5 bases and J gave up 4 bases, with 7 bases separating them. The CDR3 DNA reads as TGCGCCAGCAGATCGACCGGGGCCAACGTCCTGACTTTC. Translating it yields CASRSTGANVLTF.

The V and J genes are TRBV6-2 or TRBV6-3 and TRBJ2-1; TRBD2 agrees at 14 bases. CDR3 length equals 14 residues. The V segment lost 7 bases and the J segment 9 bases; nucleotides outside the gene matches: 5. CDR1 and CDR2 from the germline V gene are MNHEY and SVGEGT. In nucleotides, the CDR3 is TGTGCCAGCACCGGGACTAGCGGGAGCACTGAGCAGTTCTTC. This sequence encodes CASTGTSGSTEQFF.

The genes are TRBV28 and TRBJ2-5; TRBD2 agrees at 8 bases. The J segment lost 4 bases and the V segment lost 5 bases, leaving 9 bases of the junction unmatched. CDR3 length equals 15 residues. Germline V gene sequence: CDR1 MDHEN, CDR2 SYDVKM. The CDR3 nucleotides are TGTGCCAGCAGTCCTGCACTAGCGGCATCAGAGACCCAGTACTTC. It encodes CASSPALAASETQYF.

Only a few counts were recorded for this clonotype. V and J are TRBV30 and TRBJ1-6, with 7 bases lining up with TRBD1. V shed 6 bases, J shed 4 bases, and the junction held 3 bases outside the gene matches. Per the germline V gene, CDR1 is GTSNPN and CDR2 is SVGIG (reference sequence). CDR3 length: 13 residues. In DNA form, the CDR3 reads TGTGCCTGTTCGGGACAGTATAATTCACCCCTCCACTTT. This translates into CACSGQYNSPLHF. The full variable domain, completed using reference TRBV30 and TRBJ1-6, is SQTIHQWPATLVQPVGSPLSLECTVEGTSNPNLYWYRQAAGRGLQLLFYSVGIGQISSEVPQNLSASRPQDRQFILSSKKLLLSDSGFYLCACSGQYNSPLHFGNGTRLTVT.

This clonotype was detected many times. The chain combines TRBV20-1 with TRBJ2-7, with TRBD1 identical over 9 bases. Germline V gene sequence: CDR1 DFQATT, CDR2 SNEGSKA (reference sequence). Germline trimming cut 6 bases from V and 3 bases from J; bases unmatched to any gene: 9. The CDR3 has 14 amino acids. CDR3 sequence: CSALAGTGYYEQYF. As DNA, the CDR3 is TGCAGTGCCTTGGCCGGGACAGGGTACTACGAGCAGTACTTC.